This entry concerns a single T cell receptor (beta chain). The entry originates in a study of CD8 T cells in Susac syndrome. With random hexamers, reverse transcription was performed on about 0.5 to 1 ug of RNA. TCRdb ran MiXCR on the immunoSEQ multiplex PCR reads and lists one entry per CDR3 protein. Among 85,000 to 120,000 distinct CDR3 sequences listed, around 94% were seen once. The V gene end was trimmed by 4 bases and the J gene end by 4 bases; junction bases not matched to a gene: 5. The germline V gene has CDR1 SGHRS and CDR2 YFSETQ. CDR3 size: 15 residues. Negative isolation was used for CD8+ and CD4+ T cells, and FACS enrichment was applied to TEMRA cells.

The receptor was isolated from a human donor with Susac syndrome. Sequencing was carried out using CD8+ T cells from PBMCs. J is TRBJ2-1 and V is TRBV5-1, with TRBD2 matching over 10 bases. CDR3 region: CASSRLAGAYNEQFF. As DNA, the CDR3 is TGCGCCAGCAGCCGTCTAGCGGGGGCTTACAATGAGCAGTTCTTC.